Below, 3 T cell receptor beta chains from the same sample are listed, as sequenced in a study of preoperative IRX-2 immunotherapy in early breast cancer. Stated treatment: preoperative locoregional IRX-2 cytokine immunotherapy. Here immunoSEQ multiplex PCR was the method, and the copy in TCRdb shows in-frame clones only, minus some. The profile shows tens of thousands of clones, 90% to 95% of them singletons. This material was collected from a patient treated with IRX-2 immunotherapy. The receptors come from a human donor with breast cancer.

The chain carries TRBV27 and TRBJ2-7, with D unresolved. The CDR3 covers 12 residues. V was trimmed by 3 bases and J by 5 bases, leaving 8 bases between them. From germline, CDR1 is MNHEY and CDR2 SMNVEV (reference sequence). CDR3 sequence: CASSFGKHEQYF. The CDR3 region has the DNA TGTGCCAGCAGTTTTGGCAAGCACGAGCAGTACTTC.

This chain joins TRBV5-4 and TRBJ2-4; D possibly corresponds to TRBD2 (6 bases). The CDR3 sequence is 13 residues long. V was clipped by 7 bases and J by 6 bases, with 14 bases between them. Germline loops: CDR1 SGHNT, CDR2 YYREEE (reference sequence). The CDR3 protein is CASRTYGGNIQYF. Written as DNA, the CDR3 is TGTGCCAGCCGTACCTACGGGGGAAACATTCAGTACTTC.

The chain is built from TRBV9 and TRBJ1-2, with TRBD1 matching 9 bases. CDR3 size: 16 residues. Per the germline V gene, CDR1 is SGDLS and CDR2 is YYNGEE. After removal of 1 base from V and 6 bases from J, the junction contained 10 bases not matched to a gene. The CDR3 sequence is CASSVTPGTGNDGYTF. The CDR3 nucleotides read TGTGCCAGCAGCGTAACACCCGGGACAGGGAATGATGGCTACACCTTC.